The source of this T cell receptor (beta chain) is a study of cytomegalovirus exposure and HLA in healthy donors. Study-wide points: A few of the chains that were CMV-associated were confirmed in vitro to be specific for CMV antigens. For TCR beta chains, V- and J-gene trimming was later linked to a missense DCLRE1C variant. Later analysis placed DRB1 highest and HLA-C lowest in TCR association rates, which differed by HLA locus. A later analysis appeared to link common viral pathogens to several of the most significant clusters.

PCR amplification relied on 60 Vbeta primers (plus 13 Jbeta primers). The table came from immunoSEQ multiplex PCR; TCRdb's copy has only in-frame clones and leaves some out. Here the sample spans 150,000 to 170,000 clones, around 79% being singletons. About this clone: As yet, its antigen is unknown.

The ends were cut back, 6 bases at V and 2 bases at J, with 13 bases in the middle. This CDR3 contains 14 residues. Per the germline V gene, CDR1 is SNHLY and CDR2 is FYNNEI. The sequence derives from a man between 18 and 35 years old in good health and CMV-seronegative. This chain joins TRBV2 and TRBJ1-1; no clear D. The sample taken for sequencing was PBMCs. The CDR3 loop reads CASSSLRTNTEAFF. CDR3 nucleotide sequence: TGTGCCAGCAGCTCTCTTAGAACCAACACTGAAGCTTTCTTT.